This is a list of T cell receptor beta chains from one sample in a study of beta chain features in type 1 diabetes. Only in-frame clones appear in the TCRdb table, and some are missing; sequencing was by immunoSEQ multiplex PCR. In the table there are just over 450,000 clones, 30% of which are singletons. Sample: naive CD4+ T cells from blood. Receptors were obtained from a man younger than 35 in good health. CDR3s include the opening cysteine and the closing phenylalanine or tryptophan. D genes are given only for firm matches. Some rows have no size entry. The others give once, few or many, or a class for an expanded clone.

D	size	length	V	J	CDR3	DNA
.	few	10	TRBV2	TRBJ2-5	CASSVETQYF	TGTGCCAGCAGTGTGGAGACCCAGTACTTC
.	few	12	TRBV5-4	TRBJ2-5	CASSLARETQYF	TGTGCCAGCAGCTTGGCCCGGGAGACCCAGTACTTC
.	few	14	TRBV7-8	TRBJ2-3	CASSSEQSTDTQYF	TGTGCCAGCAGCTCAGAACAGAGCACAGATACGCAGTATTTT
.	.	14	TRBV2	TRBJ2-2	CASSDDRYTGELFF	TGTGCCAGCAGTGATGACAGATACACCGGGGAGCTGTTTTTT
.	.	19	TRBV5-4	TRBJ2-1	CASSLATALSPSSYNEQFF	TGTGCCAGCAGCTTGGCCACAGCCCTATCTCCTTCCTCCTACAATGAGCAGTTCTTC
.	few	12	TRBV5-1	TRBJ2-5	CASSPGEVTQYF	TGCGCCAGCAGCCCCGGGGAGGTGACCCAGTACTTC
.	.	14	TRBV7-3	TRBJ2-7	CASSIMPGLAEQYF	TGTGCCAGCAGCATCATGCCAGGGTTGGCCGAGCAGTACTTC
.	.	15	TRBV7-2	TRBJ2-1	CASSWLAARKNEQFF	TGTGCCAGCAGCTGGTTGGCAGCTCGTAAAAATGAGCAGTTCTTC
.	.	11	TRBV28	TRBJ2-5	CASSVGETQYF	TGTGCCAGCAGTGTCGGAGAGACCCAGTACTTC
TRBD2	few	16	TRBV7-9	TRBJ2-7	CASSGTGTSYSYEQYF	TGTGCCAGCAGCGGTACCGGGACTAGCTACTCCTACGAGCAGTACTTC
TRBD2	.	16	TRBV7-8	TRBJ2-1	CASSLMAGAHYNEQFF	TGTGCCAGCAGCTTAATGGCGGGAGCTCATTACAATGAGCAGTTCTTC
.	.	12	TRBV29-1	TRBJ1-6	CSVAGPGSPLHF	TGCAGCGTTGCCGGGCCCGGGTCACCCCTCCACTTT
TRBD1	once	15	TRBV5-1	TRBJ2-1	CASSDLTGNYNEQFF	TGCGCCAGCAGCGATCTGACAGGGAACTACAATGAGCAGTTCTTC
.	.	12	TRBV5-1	TRBJ2-7	CASSTSTDEQYF	TGCGCCAGCAGCACCAGCACGGACGAGCAGTACTTC
.	.	14	TRBV4-3	TRBJ2-7	CASSPEITIGEQYF	TGCGCCAGCAGCCCCGAAATAACTATCGGCGAGCAGTACTTC
.	.	14	TRBV4-1	TRBJ2-1	CASSPLGLQNEQFF	TGCGCCAGCAGCCCCCTGGGACTGCAAAATGAGCAGTTCTTC
TRBD1	few	16	TRBV7-2	TRBJ1-5	CASSPDRANGNQPQHF	TGTGCCAGCAGCCCGGACAGGGCGAACGGCAATCAGCCCCAGCATTTT
.	.	16	TRBV4-2	TRBJ1-2	CASSQDGRRTGYGYTF	TGTGCCAGCAGCCAAGATGGACGGCGGACGGGCTATGGCTACACCTTC
.	few	13	TRBV25-1	TRBJ2-5	CASSERVGETQYF	TGTGCCAGCAGTGAACGGGTTGGAGAGACCCAGTACTTC
.	few	13	TRBV30	TRBJ2-3	CAWSVAGADTQYF	TGTGCCTGGAGTGTAGCCGGCGCAGATACGCAGTATTTT
.	.	13	TRBV28	TRBJ2-1	CASSNPTTHEQFF	TGTGCCAGCAGTAACCCCACAACCCATGAGCAGTTCTTC